This T cell receptor (beta chain) originates from a study of spatial heterogeneity in lung cancer. The study, taken as a whole, reports: Expanded tumor TCRs that were ubiquitous appeared in blood more at resection than follow-up.

This clonotype was seen repeatedly, ten times or more. Its antigen is unidentified. Trimming at V came to 6 bases and at J to 5 bases, leaving 12 bases not matched to a gene. CDR3 length: 16 amino acids. Germline CDR1 SQVTM, CDR2 ANQGSEA. Carried by each TCR cDNA molecule was a unique molecular identifier. In TCRdb, the 5' RACE reads were re-called with MiXCR into one record per CDR3 protein. There are about 45,000 distinct CDR3 sequences in the sample; approximately 7% occur only once, and around 42% lies in the top ten. The time point was: sample taken at primary tumor resection. The input material, whole RNA from tumor, nontumor lung or frozen PBMC, was sequenced unsorted. The donor group consisted of over 55 patients who had untreated, early-stage non-small cell lung cancer.

The TCR was taken from a female donor with early-stage non-small cell lung cancer. Material: PBMCs, obtained at surgery. The chain has TRBV29-1 and TRBJ2-2, with 10 bases fitting TRBD2. CDR3 coding DNA: TGCAGCGTCCCCGACGGGACTAGCGCGGGGACCGGGGAGCTGTTTTTT. Encoded protein: CSVPDGTSAGTGELFF.